Within the sample, the clone carrying this TCR beta chain is medium-sized (0.01 to 0.1%). Its cognate antigen is unknown. Here the gene names and germline are mouse. With the read ending 1 residue before the CDR3 end, the germline J gene is used to fill in that end. Time point denoted: mouse harvest day 7 after allogeneic transplant. Mouse grafts combined 10^7 T-cell-depleted bone marrow cells with 10^6 splenic CD5+ T cells. B6 (H2b) cells into BALB/c (H2d) mice; tissues taken at day 7 or 14. This sample stems from a study of tissue T cells after allogeneic stem cell transplantation. Study outcomes and limitations: The study did not identify alloreactive or antigen-specific tissue TCRs, and some clones might be persisting host cells.

The data were produced by immunoSEQ multiplex PCR, yet TCRdb's version contains in-frame clones alone and is incomplete. The top ten clones hold roughly 12% of a sample with roughly 7,500 clones, 40% to 60% of them seen once. Trimming stripped 4 bases from V and 4 bases from J, with 10 bases between. CDR3 length equals 12 residues. CDR1 SGHLS and CDR2 HYDKME come from the germline V gene. The material sequenced was lymph node tissue. The chain is built from TRBV12-2 and TRBJ2-7, with D tentatively TRBD1 (6 bases). The sequence was obtained from a female BALB/c mouse given C57BL/6 T cells with graft-versus-host disease after an allogeneic hematopoietic cell transplant. The covered CDR3 bases are TGTGCCAGCTCCTTCAGGGGTTATGAACAGTAC. This gives the protein CASSFRGYEQY. From start to end, the CDR3 is CASSFRGYEQYF.